This T cell receptor beta chain was retrieved from a study of monozygotic twins with inflammatory bowel disease. The CDR3 extends over 15 amino acids. Germline V gene lookup returns CDR1 SEHNR and CDR2 FQNEAQ (reference sequence). Both the TCRalpha cDNA and the TCRbeta cDNA were taken through two nested PCRs, lasting about 15 and 9 cycles. One entry per CDR3 protein, without DNA, is what TCRdb gives after re-calling the 5' RACE reads. In total, the table holds approximately 120,000 distinct CDR3 sequences. Points on this clonotype: What it binds is unknown.

Overall study results and limits: Support was lacking for any single strong IBD-associated signal or clonotype. Varying immunosuppressive regimens may have increased patient repertoire variability.

Whole blood served as the source of total RNA, and no T cell sorting took place. The sample comprised blood. This receptor was taken from a human donor with ulcerative colitis or Crohn's disease, or a healthy co-twin of an affected twin (not recorded which). The chain links TRBV7-9 to TRBJ1-4; as DNA is missing, the TRBD1 call by TCRdb cannot be tested. The CDR3 sequence: CASSNPGSGAEKLFF.